The clone carrying this TCR beta chain was seen just once. The data are from a study of blood T cell repertoires in COVID-19. Overall study: Specimens from acute and convalescent COVID-19 originated in the United States, Italy and Spain. The cDNA or gDNA used as material had been derived from T cells, B-cell-depleted T cells, or PBMCs.

V was clipped by 3 bases and J by 4 bases, with 16 bases between them. The CDR3 totals 15 residues. The germline gives CDR1 SGHRS, CDR2 YFSETQ. Libraries were prepared by immunoSEQ multiplex PCR; TCRdb keeps only in-frame clonotypes and omits some of them. The sample lists about 360,000 clones, roughly 86% occurring once. The receptor's source is a human donor in a cohort sampled during active COVID-19. The source material was peripheral blood. This chain uses TRBV5-1 with TRBJ1-1; no clear D gene. The CDR3 loop reads CASSSSILAGTEAFF. In DNA form, the CDR3 reads TGCGCCAGCAGCTCCTCCATCCTGGCGGGCACTGAAGCTTTCTTT.